This T cell receptor (beta chain) appears in the sequencing data of a study of T cell responses to AZD1222 COVID-19 vaccine. TCRdb's table, derived via immunoSEQ multiplex PCR, lists solely in-frame clones and lacks some. The table lists about 97,000 clones, over 75% of them singletons. With 10 bases clipped from V and 4 bases from J, the junction kept 3 bases outside the gene matches. Germline V CDR1 and CDR2: MNHNS, SASEGT. The CDR3 runs to 12 residues. The clonotype originates from an adult in good health. The sequences come from peripheral blood, collected on day 0 of AZD1222 vaccination. V usage is TRBV6-1 and J usage is TRBJ2-7; 11 positions match TRBD2. The CDR3 DNA reads TGTGCCACCCTAGCGGGGGGTTACGAGCAGTACTTC. Translation gives CATLAGGYEQYF.